The next 14 T cell receptor beta chains were all read from a single sample in a study of shared clonotypes between healthy human individuals. Assay: immunoSEQ multiplex PCR; the TCRdb copy retains only in-frame clones and omits some. The sample has some 1 million clones, about 75% seen once; the top ten hold approximately 1.5%. Sequences were obtained from memory CD4+ T cells sorted from blood. The subset here: CD45RA-negative fraction. All receptors come from a man between 18 and 29 years old in good health.

The V and J genes are TRBV7-2 and TRBJ2-3, with a weak D call TRBD2 (5 bases). This CDR3 has 14 amino acids. CDR1 and CDR2 (germline): SGHTA, FQGNSA. V lost 7 bases, J lost 10 bases, and 21 bases lay in between. For the CDR3, the DNA is TGTGCCAGCAACTTGGGTTACGAGAGGGTAGCGCAGTATTTT. Encoded protein: CASNLGYERVAQYF.

The rearrangement links TRBV7-2 to TRBJ2-7, with TRBD2 as a possible D gene (5 bases). V lost 3 bases, J lost 0 bases, and 15 bases lay in between. The length of the CDR3 is 16 residues. CDR1 and CDR2 from the germline V gene are SGHTA and FQGNSA. Here the CDR3 reads CASSFLAAGLSYEQYF. The DNA for the CDR3 is TGTGCCAGCAGCTTCCTAGCCGCGGGCCTCTCCTACGAGCAGTACTTC.

The chain carries TRBV10-3 and TRBJ2-5; 9 nucleotides agree with TRBD1. J lost 6 bases, V lost 0 bases, and 8 bases had no gene match. The CDR3 spans 16 residues. Per germline, CDR1 ENHRY and CDR2 SYGVKD. CDR3 bases: TGTGCCATCAGTGAGTCGAAGGGACAGGGTGTCAAGACCCAGTACTTC. This encodes CAISESKGQGVKTQYF.

CDR3 region: CAISPRAEEGLRYGYTF. The DNA of the CDR3 is TGTGCCATCAGTCCGCGGGCAGAGGAAGGGCTCCGATATGGCTACACCTTC. The rearrangement uses TRBV10-3 and TRBJ1-2; D remains unclear. The CDR3 totals 17 residues. Trimming took 5 bases from V and 5 from J, leaving 24 bases between them. CDR1 and CDR2 (germline): ENHRY, SYGVKD.

CDR3 residues: CASSYERWTGVTEAFF. The CDR3, as DNA: TGTGCCAGCAGTTACGAACGATGGACAGGGGTTACTGAAGCTTTCTTT. The chain has TRBV2 and TRBJ1-1; TRBD1 matches 9 bases. CDR3 length equals 16 residues. With V trimmed by 5 bases and J by 5 bases, 12 bases remained unmatched. CDR1 is SNHLY and CDR2 is FYNNEI in the germline V gene.

V usage is TRBV28 and J usage is TRBJ2-7; TRBD2 matches 8 bases. In germline, CDR1 is MDHEN, CDR2 SYDVKM. V shed 6 bases and J 3 bases; nucleotides not matched to a gene: 7. The CDR3 has 14 residues. CDR3 coding DNA: TGTGCCAGCAGCTCCCCGGGACTAGGCTACGAGCAGTACTTC. It specifies CASSSPGLGYEQYF.

This clone was detected only a few times. The chain joins TRBV15 to TRBJ2-3, with 7 bases aligning to TRBD1. There are 15 residues in the CDR3. Germline assignment: CDR1 LNHNV and CDR2 YYDKDF (reference sequence). Trimming cost V 1 base and J 2 bases; bases outside gene matches: 3. The CDR3 reads CATSRGQGPTDTQYF. CDR3 bases: TGTGCCACCAGCAGAGGACAGGGACCCACAGATACGCAGTATTTT.

The chain recombines TRBV5-1 with TRBJ2-2; D might be TRBD1 (6 bases). CDR1 and CDR2 from the germline V gene are SGHRS and YFSETQ. The ends were cut back, 0 bases at V and 0 bases at J, with 9 bases in the middle. The CDR3 has 16 residues. DNA of the CDR3: TGCGCCAGCAGCTTGGAACAGGGCGCGAACACCGGGGAGCTGTTTTTT. Amino acids: CASSLEQGANTGELFF.

The sample holds a few counts of this clone. The V call is TRBV27, the J call TRBJ2-1, with 8 nucleotides matching TRBD2. Germline loops: CDR1 MNHEY, CDR2 SMNVEV (reference sequence). With 5 bases clipped from V and 2 bases from J, the junction kept 11 bases outside the gene matches. The CDR3 contains 17 residues. Here the CDR3 reads CASSPTPSGSPYNEQFF. CDR3 in DNA: TGTGCCAGCAGTCCGACCCCGAGCGGGAGCCCCTACAATGAGCAGTTCTTC.

This chain links TRBV11-2 with TRBJ2-7, with no clear D. Germline V CDR1 and CDR2: SGHAT, FQNNGV. V was trimmed by 0 bases and J by 2 bases, leaving 17 bases between them. The CDR3 is made up of 17 amino acids. CDR3: CASSLDRNRGRTYEQYF. The CDR3, as DNA: TGTGCCAGCAGCTTAGATCGTAATAGAGGAAGAACCTACGAGCAGTACTTC.

Written as DNA, the CDR3 is TGTGCCACCAGCAGAGATTATCTAGCGGGGGGGTTAAATGAGCAGTTCTTC. This encodes CATSRDYLAGGLNEQFF. The chain has TRBV15 and TRBJ2-1, with 12 bases identical to TRBD2. Germline V gene sequence: CDR1 LNHNV, CDR2 YYDKDF (reference sequence). This CDR3 has 17 amino acids. V lost 0 bases, J lost 7 bases, and 7 bases stayed unmatched.

The J gene is TRBJ2-7, the V gene TRBV5-1, with TRBD2 matching 12 bases. J was trimmed by 1 base and V by 0 bases; bases with no gene match: 5. Per the germline V gene, CDR1 is SGHRS and CDR2 is YFSETQ. The CDR3 sequence is 17 residues long. CDR3 bases: TGCGCCAGCAGCTTGGCCCGGACTAGCGGGACGTCCTACGAGCAGTACTTC. Translation gives CASSLARTSGTSYEQYF. Based on the CDR3 plus reference TRBV5-1 and TRBJ2-7, the full variable domain is KAGVTQTPRYLIKTRGQQVTLSCSPISGHRSVSWYQQTPGQGLQFLFEYFSETQRNKGNFPGRFSGRQFSNSRSEMNVSTLELGDSALYLCASSLARTSGTSYEQYFGPGTRLTVT.

The CDR3 DNA is TGTGCCAGCAGCTCCGGGGTCACAGATACGCAGTATTTT. Translating it yields CASSSGVTDTQYF. The chain links TRBV7-9 to TRBJ2-3; perhaps TRBD2 as D (5 bases). Trimming took 4 bases from V and 2 from J, leaving 7 bases between them. The CDR3 length is 13 residues. Germline V gene lookup returns CDR1 SEHNR and CDR2 FQNEAQ (reference sequence).

A remark on this clone: One end of the junction fails to match germline, which may point to a read error. The chain employs TRBV20-1 and TRBJ2-1; TRBD2 matches at 9 bases. The CDR3 loop spans 11 amino acids. Germline CDR1 reads DFQATT; CDR2 reads SNEGSKA (reference sequence). CDR3 region: CSARETASGIF. The CDR3 nucleotides read TGCAGTGCTAGAGAGACGGCTAGCGGGATCTTC.